Listed below are T cell receptor beta chains from one sample, sequenced in a study of blood T cell repertoires in COVID-19. Clones were read by immunoSEQ multiplex PCR, and TCRdb kept only the in-frame ones, dropping some. The sample shows some 320,000 clones, over 85% of them seen only once. The source material was peripheral blood. The receptors were gathered from a woman aged 25 to 39 with COVID-19, enrolled during active disease. The CDR3 runs from the conserved cysteine through the conserved F or W. A D gene is named only where the DNA matches it firmly. Only part of the rows carry a size: once, few, many, or a class if the clone is expanded.

d_call j_call clone_size v_call cdr3_aa cdr3_nt
NA TRBJ1-2 NA TRBV28 CASSFSIREGNAYGYTF TGTGCCAGCAGTTTCTCCATCAGAGAGGGTAATGCATATGGCTACACCTTC
TRBD1 TRBJ2-7 NA TRBV5-4 CASSLEETGAYEQYF TGTGCCAGCAGCTTGGAAGAAACAGGGGCCTACGAGCAGTACTTC
TRBD1 TRBJ1-6 few TRBV7-9 CASSGRDRGTVAYNSPLHF TGTGCCAGCAGCGGCAGGGACAGGGGCACGGTAGCCTATAATTCACCCCTCCACTTT
NA TRBJ1-2 NA TRBV6-5 CASSYSPGQRNYGYTF TGTGCCAGCAGTTACTCCCCAGGACAGCGTAACTATGGCTACACCTTC
TRBD1 TRBJ1-6 once TRBV5-8 CASSAFGQVSYNSPLHF TGTGCCAGCAGCGCCTTTGGACAGGTGTCCTATAATTCACCCCTCCACTTT
NA TRBJ1-5 NA TRBV28 CASTLGGVQQPQHF TGTGCCAGCACCCTAGGGGGGGTTCAACAGCCCCAGCATTTT
NA TRBJ2-5 once TRBV19 CASRYGETQYF TGTGCCAGCCGGTATGGAGAGACCCAGTACTTC
TRBD1 TRBJ1-5 few TRBV4-1 CASSQEFTGAQPQHF TGCGCCAGCAGCCAAGAGTTCACAGGGGCTCAGCCCCAGCATTTT
NA TRBJ1-6 NA TRBV5-1 CASSLVSGGNNSPLHF TGCGCCAGCAGCTTGGTTTCGGGGGGCAATAATTCACCCCTCCACTTT
NA TRBJ2-7 NA TRBV7-8 CASSSAGATGSYEQYF TGTGCCAGCAGCTCCGCCGGCGCCACAGGATCCTACGAGCAGTACTTC
TRBD1 TRBJ1-2 NA TRBV5-1 CASSLYRGGYTF TGCGCCAGCAGCTTGTACAGGGGTGGCTACACCTTC
TRBD2 TRBJ2-1 NA TRBV5-5 CATTRGGHTYNEQFF TGTGCCACCACGCGGGGGGGCCATACCTACAATGAGCAGTTCTTC
NA TRBJ1-2 NA TRBV7-9 CASSPGGYTF TGTGCCAGCAGCCCGGGTGGCTACACCTTC
TRBD1 TRBJ1-3 NA TRBV3-1/TRBV3-2 CASSRRGSGNTIYF TGTGCCAGCAGCCGCAGGGGGTCTGGAAACACCATATATTTT
TRBD2 TRBJ2-2 NA TRBV6-5 CASSRLAGGTGELFF TGTGCCAGCAGTAGACTAGCGGGGGGCACCGGGGAGCTGTTTTTT
NA TRBJ2-7 NA TRBV10-2 CASGSGREREQYF TGCGCCAGCGGATCGGGCAGGGAAAGGGAGCAGTACTTC
NA TRBJ1-4 NA TRBV28 CASTLQGLREKLFF TGTGCCAGCACTTTACAGGGCCTTAGGGAAAAACTGTTTTTT
TRBD1 TRBJ1-1 NA TRBV6-5 CASSYFVDRGVTEAFF TGTGCCAGCAGTTACTTCGTTGACAGGGGAGTAACTGAAGCTTTCTTT
NA TRBJ1-3 NA TRBV11-2 CASRPPGLPGNTIYF TGTGCCAGCAGGCCCCCCGGGCTCCCGGGGAACACCATATATTTT
TRBD1 TRBJ1-1 once TRBV5-6 CASSFSGTGSYRGAFF TGTGCCAGCAGCTTTTCCGGGACAGGGTCGTACAGGGGAGCTTTCTTT
NA TRBJ2-1 NA TRBV2 CASSEGRSLF TGTGCCAGCAGTGAGGGGCGCTCGCTCTTC
TRBD1 TRBJ1-1 NA TRBV10-3 CATGTGLFGNTEAFF TGTGCCACCGGGACAGGTCTTTTCGGGAACACTGAAGCTTTCTTT
TRBD1 TRBJ1-2 NA TRBV19 CASSAAQGAAGYTF TGTGCCAGTAGTGCAGCACAGGGGGCGGCTGGCTACACCTTC
NA TRBJ1-1 NA TRBV6-1 CASSDRAQAYAGEAFF TGTGCCAGCAGTGACCGAGCTCAGGCGTACGCTGGTGAAGCTTTCTTT
TRBD1 TRBJ1-6 NA TRBV5-1 CASSLHGTEYNSPLHF TGCGCCAGCAGCTTGCACGGGACAGAGTATAATTCACCCCTCCACTTT
NA TRBJ2-1 NA TRBV5-1 CASRHSGELNEQFF TGCGCCAGCAGGCACTCGGGGGAGTTAAATGAGCAGTTCTTC
TRBD1 TRBJ1-5 NA TRBV6-5 CASSYSGGQGDQPQHF TGTGCCAGCAGTTACTCCGGGGGACAGGGGGATCAGCCCCAGCATTTT
NA TRBJ1-2 NA TRBV29-1 CSVGPLAHRQGYTF TGCAGCGTTGGTCCTTTGGCTCACCGACAGGGCTACACCTTC
TRBD2 TRBJ2-2 NA TRBV6-6 CASSSSTRGRAGELFF TGTGCCAGCAGTAGCTCCACGCGGGGGAGGGCCGGGGAGCTGTTTTTT
NA TRBJ2-7 NA TRBV5-6 CASHLGGGGKSYEQYF TGTGCCAGCCACTTGGGAGGGGGGGGCAAATCCTACGAGCAGTACTTC
NA TRBJ2-3 NA TRBV19 CAASDSGADTQYF TGTGCTGCGTCGGACAGCGGTGCAGATACGCAGTATTTT
TRBD1 TRBJ1-2 NA TRBV19 CASSPDRGQGGYTF TGTGCCAGTAGTCCGGACAGGGGGCAAGGAGGCTACACCTTC
NA TRBJ1-5 few TRBV5-5 CASSLFVQGPQHF TGTGCCAGCAGCTTGTTTGTCCAGGGGCCCCAGCATTTT
NA TRBJ2-7 once TRBV13 CASSPGTNYEQYF TGTGCCAGCAGCCCCGGGACAAACTACGAGCAGTACTTC
TRBD1 TRBJ2-5 NA TRBV3-1/TRBV3-2 CASSHRDRGPQETQYF TGTGCCAGCAGCCACCGGGACAGGGGCCCCCAAGAGACCCAGTACTTC
NA TRBJ1-6 NA TRBV4-1 CASSQDQGQSYNSPLHF TGCGCCAGCAGCCAAGATCAGGGGCAGTCATATAATTCACCCCTCCACTTT
NA TRBJ1-1 NA TRBV6-9 CASVLSPSQGNTEAFF TGTGCCAGCGTCCTTAGCCCCAGTCAGGGGAACACTGAAGCTTTCTTT
NA TRBJ1-5 NA TRBV12-3/TRBV12-4 CASSYLNQPQHF TGTGCCAGCAGTTACTTAAATCAGCCCCAGCATTTT
NA TRBJ1-4 medium-sized TRBV11-2 CASSLVGGGHNEKLFF TGTGCCAGCAGCTTAGTCGGCGGGGGTCATAATGAAAAACTGTTTTTT
NA TRBJ1-5 NA TRBV2 CASSEQGPQPQHF TGTGCCAGCAGTGAACAGGGCCCTCAGCCCCAGCATTTT
NA TRBJ2-1 NA TRBV20-1 CSASGSSYNEQFF TGCAGTGCTAGTGGGAGCTCCTACAATGAGCAGTTCTTC
NA TRBJ1-3 NA TRBV10-2 CASSETRGDGNTIYF TGCGCCAGCAGTGAAACCAGGGGTGATGGAAACACCATATATTTT